Listed below are T cell receptor beta chains from one sample, sequenced in a study of blood T cell repertoires in COVID-19. The protocol was immunoSEQ multiplex PCR, while the TCRdb copy is restricted to in-frame clones and leaves out a portion. The data hold 120,000 or so clones, with around 83% observed a single time. Sequencing was done on a sample of peripheral blood. The receptor source for this set is a man older than 75 with active or convalescent COVID-19. Each CDR3 is given with its conserved first and last residue. Each record gives: V gene, J gene, clone size, D gene, CDR3 DNA, CDR3 protein. A D gene is named only where the DNA matches it firmly. Clone sizes are given selectively: once, few, many, or a class where the clone is expanded.

TRBV27	TRBJ1-1	NA	NA	TGTGCCAGCAGTTTAGACAGATACACTGAAGCTTTCTTT	CASSLDRYTEAFF
TRBV12-3/TRBV12-4	TRBJ2-7	NA	NA	TGTGCCAGCACCTCAGGCCATGCTTACGAGCAGTACTTC	CASTSGHAYEQYF
TRBV27	TRBJ1-2	NA	NA	TGTGCCAGCAGCCCGAGGGCCATGAACTATGGCTACACCTTC	CASSPRAMNYGYTF
TRBV28	TRBJ2-7	NA	TRBD1	TGTGCCAGCAGCCCAGCAGGGGGCGAAACGGTCGAGCAGTACTTC	CASSPAGGETVEQYF
TRBV3-1/TRBV3-2	TRBJ1-4	NA	TRBD1	TGTGCCAGCACCACGGGTAAAAGGACAGGCCTTAATGAAAAACTGTTTTTT	CASTTGKRTGLNEKLFF
TRBV5-4	TRBJ1-1	NA	NA	TGTGCCAGCAGCTTGGGCGCTGAAGCTTTCTTT	CASSLGAEAFF
TRBV6-5	TRBJ1-2	once	NA	TGTGCCAGCAGCGTCGATACCTCCTTGGCCTATGGCTACACCTTC	CASSVDTSLAYGYTF
TRBV3-1/TRBV3-2	TRBJ1-1	NA	NA	TGTGCCAGCAGCCCCCGGTCGAACACTGAAGCTTTCTTT	CASSPRSNTEAFF
TRBV29-1	TRBJ2-5	NA	NA	TGCAGCGTTACCGAGGGGGAAGAGACCCAGTACTTC	CSVTEGEETQYF
TRBV28	TRBJ2-1	NA	TRBD2	TGTGCCAGCGGTACAACCGGGACTAGCTCAATCGAGCAGTTCTTC	CASGTTGTSSIEQFF
TRBV13	TRBJ2-7	NA	TRBD1	TGTGCCAGCTCCGGGACAGGGGGCTACGAGCAGTACTTC	CASSGTGGYEQYF
TRBV6-2/TRBV6-3	TRBJ2-2	NA	TRBD1	TGTGCCAGCAGTAGGGACAGTAACACGGGGGAGCTGTTTTTT	CASSRDSNTGELFF
TRBV13	TRBJ2-3	NA	NA	TGTGCCAGCAGCTTTGGGACTCCCGGCACAGATACGCAGTATTTT	CASSFGTPGTDTQYF
TRBV7-9	TRBJ1-2	NA	TRBD1	TGTGCCAGCAGCCGACAGGGGCCCGGAGATGGCTACACCTTC	CASSRQGPGDGYTF
TRBV6-4	TRBJ2-1	NA	NA	TGTGCCAGCAGTGACTCCCTGAGCTCCTACAATGAGCAGTTCTTC	CASSDSLSSYNEQFF
TRBV10-3	TRBJ2-7	once	TRBD2	TGTGCCATCAGCTCCGGGACTAGCGGGGGGGCCCGCGAGCAGTACTTC	CAISSGTSGGAREQYF
TRBV12-3/TRBV12-4	TRBJ1-3	NA	NA	TGTGCCAGCAGTTTATCGGCCATATATTTT	CASSLSAIYF
TRBV3-1/TRBV3-2	TRBJ2-1	NA	TRBD2	TGTGCCAGCAGCCAAGGACTAGCCGATGAGCAGTTCTTC	CASSQGLADEQFF
TRBV7-2	TRBJ2-1	NA	NA	TGTGCCAGCAGCAAACTAACGACTAGGAATGAGCAGTTCTTC	CASSKLTTRNEQFF
TRBV24-1	TRBJ1-2	NA	NA	TGTGCCACCAGTGATGACGCACGGGGGTATGGCTACACCTTC	CATSDDARGYGYTF
TRBV12-3/TRBV12-4	TRBJ2-1	NA	TRBD2	TGTGCCAGCAGACTGGGCGGGGGCAATGAGCAGTTCTTC	CASRLGGGNEQFF
TRBV6-2/TRBV6-3	TRBJ1-2	few	TRBD1	TGTGCCAGCAGTTATCAGGGGGCTTTTGGCTACACCTTC	CASSYQGAFGYTF
TRBV18	TRBJ1-6	NA	NA	TGTGCCAGCTCACCATCTGTCGTTAGCTCCTATAATTCACCCCTCCACTTT	CASSPSVVSSYNSPLHF
TRBV28	TRBJ1-5	NA	NA	TGTGCCAGCAGTACCCAGGGAAACAATCAGCCCCAGCATTTT	CASSTQGNNQPQHF
TRBV6-2/TRBV6-3	TRBJ1-1	NA	TRBD1	TGTGCCAGCAGTCCGGGACAGGGTACCCGGCCAGCTTTCTTT	CASSPGQGTRPAFF
TRBV23-1	TRBJ2-6	NA	NA	TGCGCCAGCAGTCAAAGCGACCCCCCGGGGTCTGGGGCCAACGTCCTGACTTTC	CASSQSDPPGSGANVLTF
TRBV30	TRBJ2-7	NA	TRBD1	TGTGCCTGGAGTCAAAGGGGACAGGGGGGTGGCGTGCAGTACTTC	CAWSQRGQGGGVQYF
TRBV2	TRBJ2-4	NA	TRBD2	TGTGCCAGCAGTGTTCAAGCGGGGGGAGGAAACATTCAGTACTTC	CASSVQAGGGNIQYF
TRBV6-2/TRBV6-3	TRBJ2-5	NA	NA	TGTGCCAGCAGTACGTGGCCGGGGACCCAGTACTTC	CASSTWPGTQYF
TRBV11-2	TRBJ1-1	NA	NA	TGTGCCAGCAGCTTCCCGTACACTGAAGCTTTCTTT	CASSFPYTEAFF
TRBV4-1	TRBJ2-7	NA	NA	TGCGCCAGCAGCCAACTAACGACAGGCTCCTACGAGCAGTACTTC	CASSQLTTGSYEQYF
TRBV11-2	TRBJ2-5	NA	TRBD2	TGTGCCAGCTCCAAATCGGGGGGGCGAGAGACCCAGTACTTC	CASSKSGGRETQYF
TRBV4-3	TRBJ1-2	NA	NA	TGCGCCAGCAGCCAAGGACAGAACAGCAACTATGGCTACACCTTC	CASSQGQNSNYGYTF
TRBV19	TRBJ1-1	NA	NA	TGTGCCAGTAGTATAGATATAGGGGCCGAGGCCGCTTTCTTT	CASSIDIGAEAAFF
TRBV10-1	TRBJ1-3	NA	TRBD1	TGCGCCAGCGGGGACAAAGACAGGGTTTCTGGAAACACCATATATTTT	CASGDKDRVSGNTIYF
TRBV15	TRBJ2-7	NA	TRBD1	TGTGCCACCAGCAGAGATCCCGACAGGGCCTACGAGCAGTACTTC	CATSRDPDRAYEQYF
TRBV4-3	TRBJ2-1	NA	TRBD2	TGCGCCAGCAGCCATGCGGGGGGGTATATGAATGAGCAGTTCTTC	CASSHAGGYMNEQFF